This passage covers 14 T cell receptor beta chains from one sample sequenced in a study of breast tumors, draining lymph nodes, adjacent tissues. Breast cancer patients provided tissue from their axillary draining lymph nodes. TCRdb ran MiXCR on the multiplex PCR reads and lists one entry per CDR3 protein. In the table there are 250,000 or so distinct CDR3 sequences, under 35% of which are singletons. The material sequenced was axillary lymph node tissue. All receptors derive from a female donor with breast cancer. Some clones in this sample may be carry-over from other donors' samples.

Remarks on this clonotype: A junction boundary mismatches the germline segment, possibly from a read error. The V and J genes are TRBV29-1 and TRBJ2-7; no clear D gene. The CDR3 has 11 amino acids. Looked up from germline, CDR1 is SQVTM and CDR2 is ANQGSEA. CDR3 residues: CSVEVGYRQYF. The CDR3, as DNA: TGCAGCGTCGAAGTGGGCTACAGGCAGTACTTC.

The chain recombines TRBV15 with TRBJ2-1, with 12 bases aligning to TRBD2. Per germline, CDR1 LNHNV and CDR2 YYDKDF (reference sequence). The CDR3 consists of 13 residues. The CDR3 DNA reads TGTGCTCTAGCGGGAGGGCCGAGGAATGAGCAGTTCTTC. Protein product: CALAGGPRNEQFF.

The chain joins TRBV20-1 to TRBJ2-5; 10 bases are shared with TRBD2. The ends lost 2 bases at V and 5 bases at J; junction bases unmatched: 5. Germline CDR1 DFQATT, CDR2 SNEGSKA (reference sequence). The length of the CDR3 is 14 residues. DNA of the CDR3: TGCAGTGCTAGACCCCTAGCGGGAGTGGAGACCCAGTACTTC. It specifies CSARPLAGVETQYF.

On this clonotype: This sequence may be a read error, since a much larger clone differs from it by one base. No conserved phenylalanine or tryptophan ends this CDR3, so it is likely a read error. The V call is TRBV19, the J call TRBJ2-5, with 10 bases lining up with TRBD2. Per the germline V gene, CDR1 is LNHDA and CDR2 is SQIVND (reference sequence). With 7 bases clipped from V and 0 bases from J, the junction kept 8 bases outside the gene matches. The CDR3 consists of 16 residues. The chain's CDR3 is CASNPRTSGDQETQYS. In DNA form, the CDR3 reads TGTGCCAGTAACCCGCGGACTAGCGGAGACCAAGAGACCCAGTACTCC.

This clonotype was observed a handful of times. The CDR3 reads CASSLSPSINEQFF. CDR3 bases: TGTGCCAGCAGTTTATCGCCTAGCATCAATGAGCAGTTCTTC. V and J are TRBV27 and TRBJ2-1, with a weak D call TRBD2 (5 bases). This CDR3 comprises 14 residues. V was pared by 0 bases and J by 6 bases, with 9 bases between. CDR1 is MNHEY, CDR2 SMNVEV, per germline (reference sequence).

There are many counts of this clonotype. The gene calls are TRBV19 and TRBJ2-6; D is perhaps TRBD1 or TRBD2 (6 bases each). Germline V lookup: CDR1 LNHDA, CDR2 SQIVND (reference sequence). The CDR3 is 22 amino acids. Trimming cost V 3 bases and J 0 bases, with 27 bases left between them. In DNA form, the CDR3 reads TGTGCCAGTAGTATTAGGGGGATCGGGACTGGCACAGGGCTCTCTGGGGCCAACGTCCTGACTTTC. Its protein is CASSIRGIGTGTGLSGANVLTF.

This clonotype was counted at least ten times. The genes are TRBV7-9 and TRBJ2-1; D gene uncertain. The V and J ends lost 1 base and 5 bases respectively, with 6 bases between them. The CDR3 is made up of 13 amino acids. Germline loops: CDR1 SEHNR, CDR2 FQNEAQ (reference sequence). CDR3 coding DNA: TGTGCCAGCAGCTTAGTGACTGACAATGAGCAGTTCTTC. Translation gives CASSLVTDNEQFF.

This clonotype turned up a few times. This chain links TRBV6-2 or TRBV6-3 with TRBJ2-7; D remains ambiguous. This CDR3 has 11 residues. Germline assignment: CDR1 MNHEY and CDR2 SVGEGT. V was cut by 5 bases and J by 7 bases, with 9 bases left in between. CDR3 loop: CASSIVAEQYF. The CDR3 DNA is TGTGCCAGCAGTATCGTGGCGGAGCAGTACTTC.

This clonotype has just a few counts. The rearrangement joins TRBV9 to TRBJ2-2; D possibly matches TRBD1 or TRBD2 (5 bases each). This CDR3 is 14 amino acids long. Trimming removed 2 bases from V and 4 bases from J, with 9 bases in between. Germline CDR1 is SGDLS and CDR2 is YYNGEE. The CDR3 nucleotides are TGTGCCAGCAGCGTCGGGGCGAGCACCGGGGAGCTGTTTTTT. It encodes CASSVGASTGELFF.

This clonotype was observed at least ten times. This sequence joins TRBV6-6 and TRBJ2-2, with no clear D. V was pared by 8 bases and J by 1 base, with 11 bases between. Per germline, CDR1 MNHNY and CDR2 SVGAGI (reference sequence). The CDR3 totals 14 residues. The CDR3 protein is CASLLARNTGELFF. CDR3 sequence (DNA): TGTGCCAGCCTTCTGGCTAGGAACACCGGGGAGCTGTTTTTT.

The chain has TRBV5-6 and TRBJ2-5; D is possibly TRBD2 (6 bases). The CDR3 loop spans 14 amino acids. The germline CDR1 and CDR2 sequences are SGHDT and YYEEEE. V lost 0 bases to trimming and J lost 1 base, with 7 bases between them. CDR3 residues: CASSLAGAQETQYF. The CDR3 DNA sequence: TGTGCCAGCAGCTTGGCGGGAGCCCAAGAGACCCAGTACTTC. Filled out from reference TRBV5-6 and TRBJ2-5, the complete variable domain reads DAGVTQSPTHLIKTRGQQVTLRCSPKSGHDTVSWYQQALGQGPQFIFQYYEEEERQRGNFPDRFSGHQFPNYSSELNVNALLLGDSALYLCASSLAGAQETQYFGPGTRLLVL.

This clonotype was detected once. V gene TRBV7-9 combines with J gene TRBJ2-2, with D unresolved. In germline, CDR1 is SEHNR, CDR2 FQNEAQ (reference sequence). The CDR3 loop spans 12 amino acids. V lost 0 bases to trimming and J lost 8 bases, with 4 bases between them. CDR3 coding DNA: TGTGCCAGCAGCTTAGCCCTAGGGGAGCTGTTTTTT. Its protein product is CASSLALGELFF.

The chain combines TRBV7-2 with TRBJ2-2; no clear D gene. The CDR3 is made up of 12 amino acids. CDR1 is SGHTA and CDR2 is FQGNSA in the germline V gene. Trimming cost V 3 bases and J 9 bases, with 8 bases left between them. CDR3 in DNA: TGTGCCAGCAGCTTCCAGGCCAGGGAGCTGTTTTTT. Translated, it gives CASSFQARELFF.

This chain joins TRBV3-1 and TRBJ2-1; 9 positions agree with TRBD2. The CDR3 is made up of 15 amino acids. CDR1 is LGHDT and CDR2 is YNNKEL in the germline V gene (reference sequence). V lost 2 bases, J lost 9 bases, and 8 bases stayed unmatched. CDR3 loop: CASSQYSGSRTEQFF. The CDR3 DNA reads TGTGCCAGCAGCCAATATAGCGGGAGTCGTACTGAGCAGTTCTTC.